This paragraph reports one T cell receptor (beta chain). Its antigen has not been determined. No much larger clone exists at a distance of one base, and base qualities are not known. Libraries were built with 5' RACE. TCRdb records Illumina HiSeq 2500 as the sequencer. A second PCR of roughly 7 to 12 cycles was run with a J-beta primer mix and a sample-barcoded 5' primer. A template-switch 5' adaptor carrying 12 random nucleotides introduced a unique molecular identifier onto each TCR beta cDNA molecule. Each sample yielded at least 2.5 million CDR3-containing paired-end reads. First-strand cDNA was synthesized from all RNA with the Mint cDNA synthesis kit, primed by a TRBC-specific oligonucleotide. Following uracil-DNA glycosylase treatment, all cDNA underwent a first 18-cycle PCR with the universal primers M1SS and BC2_uni_R. From the authors' description of their analysis: Normalization of each sample was performed by random selection of 1 million high-quality reads, each carrying a distinct molecular identifier. Reads sharing molecular identifiers were discarded rather than binned into consensus sequences. MiTCR, run with a Q25 quality threshold and the strictest error-elimination algorithm, handled CDR3 identification, clonotype clustering and error correction. A nonparametric unseen species model with Euler transformation was used to estimate lower-bound total TCR beta diversity. The raw public data were reprocessed by TCRdb itself: fastp quality trimming at Q25, MiXCR clonotype calling, in-frame beta chains only. Rows with one shared CDR3 protein collapse into an entry with the most common genes and DNA. V and J calls and clone size were set by TCRdb, not the authors. Across this sample there are fewer than 800,000 distinct CDR3 sequences, with 32% seen only once. About 16% of the sample comes from the top ten.

The data stem from a study of blood T cells in healthy people across ages (dated by TCRdb to 2015 to 2017). Regarding the research as a whole: In model experiments, template switching captured about one uniquely barcoded TCR beta cDNA molecule for every two T cells. To avoid experimental bias, donors of different ages were randomly spread across the sequencing lanes. Using the same blood draw, the study looked at two additional independent replicas of 1 million unique cDNA reads for two donors, one aged 18 to 29 and the other aged 80 or older. The donors were divided into four age groups: young (average around 15 years), middle-aged (around 41), aged (approximately 64) and long-lived (82). Using deep sequencing normalized with unique cDNA molecular identifiers, the study measured how TCR beta repertoire diversity changes with age. Study-wide conclusions, independent of this receptor: As age increased, observed TCR beta diversity per million T cells dropped in a roughly linear way, and a significant reduction was already evident by age 40. Compared with the aged group, the long-lived group had more naive CD4+ T cells, fewer expanded clones and increased TCR diversity, a pattern suggesting age selection. Since profiling was done on bulk unsorted PBMCs, naive and antigen-experienced compartments could not be conclusively compared. Total diversity estimates from one million sequenced T cells were considered lower bounds and underestimates. Donor CMV infection status was unknown, potentially confounding age-related changes in expanded clonotypes. A strong correlation was found between observed TCR beta diversity and the percentage of naive T cells measured by flow cytometry.

CDR1 is given as SQVTM and CDR2 as ANQGSEA, both from the germline V gene. Reading from cysteine to phenylalanine, the CDR3 counts 16 amino acids. Only CDR3 DNA remains: 48 bases, in frame from the first base. Ends trimmed: V by 1 base, J by 4 bases; bases unmatched to a gene: 10. Donors were 39 systemically healthy Caucasian individuals from Russia aged roughly 6 to 90 years. Approximately 9.7 milliliters of peripheral blood were drawn from each donor into EDTA-treated Vacutainer tubes. Ficoll-Paque density-gradient centrifugation was used to isolate PBMCs, with at least 6.5 million per sample. Total RNA was extracted from PBMCs with Trizol reagent, with at least 6 micrograms obtained per sample. For every donor, flow cytometry on a PBMC aliquot measured the percentage of naive CD45RAhigh/CD27high T cells.

This chain joins TRBV29-1 to TRBJ2-1; TRBD2 aligns with 7 central bases. The source is a woman at least 80 years old in good health. Donor details come from another sample of the same person, matched by shared clones. The sequencing sample was made of blood. Here the CDR3 is given as CSVEGSAAGLYNEQFF. The DNA reads TGCAGCGTTGAAGGGTCCGCAGCGGGATTGTACAATGAGCAGTTCTTC.